This entry lists 20 T cell receptor beta chains sequenced from one sample in a study of blood T cell repertoires in COVID-19. Sequenced by immunoSEQ multiplex PCR; TCRdb stores in-frame clones only, minus some. Of roughly 150,000 clones listed, more than 85% are singletons. Sequenced: peripheral blood. These receptors all stem from a woman in her 70s with acute or convalescent COVID-19.

J is TRBJ2-7 and V is TRBV7-2; 10 bases are a match to TRBD2. V was clipped by 4 bases and J by 0 bases; unmatched bases: 0. The germline V gene encodes CDR1 SGHTA and CDR2 FQGNSA. The length of the CDR3 is 14 residues. The CDR3 sequence: CASSSSGSSYEQYF. The CDR3 DNA sequence: TGTGCCAGCAGCTCTAGCGGGAGCTCCTACGAGCAGTACTTC.

The chain links TRBV19 to TRBJ2-3; maybe TRBD2 (6 bases). CDR1 and CDR2 (germline): LNHDA, SQIVND (reference sequence). V was cut by 5 bases and J by 12 bases, with 18 bases left in between. This CDR3 region has 13 residues. CDR3 DNA: TGTGCCAGTAGTTCCTCGCCCGGGACTTCTCAGTATTTT. Its protein is CASSSSPGTSQYF.

The V and J genes are TRBV29-1 and TRBJ2-3; TRBD2 matches at 15 bases. V was pared by 6 bases and J by 1 base, with 2 bases of the junction left unmatched. This CDR3 spans 15 amino acids. Germline V gene lookup returns CDR1 SQVTM and CDR2 ANQGSEA. Here the CDR3 DNA reads TGCAGCGTGGGACTAGCGGGGGGCGGCACAGATACGCAGTATTTT. Encoded protein: CSVGLAGGGTDTQYF.

V and J are TRBV4-1 and TRBJ1-3, with TRBD1 matching 7 bases. The CDR3 extends over 14 amino acids. Germline trimming cut 5 bases from V and 6 bases from J; bases unmatched to any gene: 7. The germline V gene encodes CDR1 MGHRA and CDR2 YSYEKL. The CDR3 region has the DNA TGCGCCAGCAGCGGTAACGACAGGGTAAACACCATATATTTT. It translates to CASSGNDRVNTIYF.

The chain joins TRBV3-1 (or the pseudogene TRBV3-2) to TRBJ1-2, with D possibly TRBD1 on 5 matching bases. The CDR3 runs 14 residues. Trimming stripped 1 base from V and 6 bases from J, with 12 bases between. Germline CDR1 reads LGHDT; CDR2 reads YNNKEL (reference sequence). The DNA of the CDR3 is TGTGCCAGCAGCCAAGCAGGGCGGGGGAATGGCTACACCTTC. It specifies CASSQAGRGNGYTF.

The gene calls are TRBV11-2 and TRBJ1-1; 9 positions agree with TRBD1. The CDR3 is 14 residues long. The J segment lost 6 bases and the V segment lost 1 base, leaving 3 bases of the junction unmatched. Germline values: CDR1 SGHAT, CDR2 FQNNGV. Here the CDR3 reads CASSLAGDRAEAFF. CDR3 in DNA: TGTGCCAGCAGCTTAGCCGGGGACAGGGCTGAAGCTTTCTTT.

The chain is built from TRBV10-3 and TRBJ2-3, with 15 bases matching TRBD2. J gave up 0 bases and V 10 bases, and 8 bases lay outside the gene matches. This CDR3 is 17 amino acids long. Germline CDR1 reads ENHRY; CDR2 reads SYGVKD. In nucleotides, the CDR3 is TGTGCCAGCTCACGGACTAGCGGGGGGGATAGCACAGATACGCAGTATTTT. Amino acid sequence: CASSRTSGGDSTDTQYF.

This clone was observed once. The genes are TRBV5-5 and TRBJ1-1, with D uncertain. The germline V and J ends were trimmed by 4 bases and 1 base, with 5 bases remaining between them. CDR3 length equals 12 residues. CDR1 and CDR2 from the germline V gene are SGHKS and YYEKEE (reference sequence). CDR3 residues: CASSPSNTEAFF. CDR3 sequence (DNA): TGTGCCAGCAGCCCCTCGAACACTGAAGCTTTCTTT. Drawing the rest from reference TRBV5-5 and TRBJ1-1, the complete variable domain is DAGVTQSPTHLIKTRGQQVTLRCSPISGHKSVSWYQQVLGQGPQFIFQYYEKEERGRGNFPDRFSARQFPNYSSELNVNALLLGDSALYLCASSPSNTEAFFGQGTRLTVV.

The table lists this clone with a count of one. The chain couples TRBV6-4 to TRBJ2-3; tentatively, D is TRBD1 (6 bases). CDR1 MRHNA and CDR2 SNTAGT come from the germline V gene. The CDR3 runs to 16 residues. The V end lost 4 bases, the J end lost 0 bases, and 14 bases lay between the germline ends. CDR3 DNA: TGTGCCAGCAGTGCGACAGGCCCCACTAGCACAGATACGCAGTATTTT. Translation: CASSATGPTSTDTQYF.

The chain combines TRBV2 with TRBJ2-4; 8 nucleotides agree with TRBD2. The CDR3 runs to 12 residues. After removal of 11 bases from V and 1 base from J, the junction contained 1 base not matched to a gene. The germline V gene has CDR1 SNHLY and CDR2 FYNNEI. CDR3: CAGGGAKNIQYF. For the CDR3, the DNA is TGTGCCGGCGGGGGGGCCAAAAACATTCAGTACTTC. The full variable domain, rest sourced from reference TRBV2 and TRBJ2-4, is EPEVTQTPSHQVTQMGQEVILRCVPISNHLYFYWYRQILGQKVEFLVSFYNNEISEKSEIFDDQFSVERPDGSNFTLKIRSTKLEDSAMYFCAGGGAKNIQYFGAGTRLSVL.

This sequence joins TRBV7-9 and TRBJ1-6, with D unresolved. V was trimmed by 3 bases and J by 0 bases, leaving 12 bases between them. Germline-derived CDR1 and CDR2 are SEHNR and FQNEAQ (reference sequence). The CDR3 consists of 17 residues. The CDR3 DNA sequence: TGTGCCAGCAGCTTCTCCCCTGGCAACTCCTATAATTCACCCCTCCACTTT. The encoded protein is CASSFSPGNSYNSPLHF.

V is TRBV18 and J is TRBJ2-1, with TRBD2 identical over 10 bases. Per germline, CDR1 KGHSH and CDR2 LQKENI. The V and J ends lost 3 bases and 0 bases, in that order; junction bases with no gene match: 5. The CDR3 runs to 17 residues. The CDR3 coding sequence is TGTGCCAGCTCACCTCGAGCGGGGGGGGACTCCTACAATGAGCAGTTCTTC. Translating gives CASSPRAGGDSYNEQFF.

The J gene is TRBJ1-3, the V gene TRBV5-1; TRBD1 aligns across 7 bases. V was pared by 0 bases and J by 0 bases, with 6 bases of the junction left unmatched. The CDR3 loop spans 17 amino acids. In germline, CDR1 is SGHRS, CDR2 YFSETQ. CDR3 residues: CASSLDRQGGSGNTIYF. The DNA of the CDR3 is TGCGCCAGCAGCTTGGATAGACAGGGAGGCTCTGGAAACACCATATATTTT.

This sequence joins TRBV5-1 and TRBJ2-5; 10 bases fit TRBD1. The CDR3 consists of 16 residues. The germline V gene has CDR1 SGHRS and CDR2 YFSETQ. With V trimmed by 4 bases and J by 1 base, 7 bases remained unmatched. The CDR3 here is CASSLGTGVGQETQYF. CDR3 nucleotide sequence: TGCGCCAGCAGCCTAGGGACAGGGGTGGGCCAAGAGACCCAGTACTTC.

The V and J genes are TRBV28 and TRBJ1-3; 9 bases agree with TRBD1. Trimming removed 5 bases from V and 4 bases from J; junction bases left unmatched: 15. Germline V gene lookup returns CDR1 MDHEN and CDR2 SYDVKM. This CDR3 region has 18 residues. The CDR3 nucleotides read TGTGCCAGCAGTCTCACACTCTCGGGGACAGGGAGAGGAAACACCATATATTTT. As protein: CASSLTLSGTGRGNTIYF.

The J gene is TRBJ2-5, the V gene TRBV6-1; 8 bases are a match to TRBD2. The CDR3 totals 17 residues. Germline CDR1 reads MNHNS; CDR2 reads SASEGT. The V segment lost 3 bases and the J segment 1 base; nucleotides outside the gene matches: 10. The CDR3 DNA reads TGTGCCAGCAGTGACCACGCCGCGGGGGGTGCCCAAGAGACCCAGTACTTC. Translated, it gives CASSDHAAGGAQETQYF.

The rearrangement links TRBV14 to TRBJ1-3; TRBD1 matches at 7 bases. J lost 0 bases, V lost 3 bases, and 2 bases had no gene match. The CDR3 has 15 amino acids. The germline gives CDR1 SGHDN, CDR2 FVKESK. The DNA for the CDR3 is TGTGCCAGCAGCCAGACAGGGTTCTCTGGAAACACCATATATTTT. As protein: CASSQTGFSGNTIYF.

This chain joins TRBV30 and TRBJ2-7; D is possibly TRBD1 (6 bases). Trimming removed 2 bases at V and 5 bases at J, with 16 bases between. The CDR3 is 14 amino acids. Germline V gives CDR1 GTSNPN, CDR2 SVGIG (reference sequence). In DNA form, the CDR3 reads TGTGCCTGGAGTTCGTCTAACAGGGCCCACGAGCAGTACGTC. Translating gives CAWSSSNRAHEQYV.

The rearrangement joins TRBV11-3 to TRBJ2-5; 8 bases map to TRBD1. The length of the CDR3 is 14 residues. Germline V lookup: CDR1 SGHNT, CDR2 YENEEA. J gave up 5 bases and V 4 bases, and 6 bases lay outside the gene matches. The CDR3 nucleotides read TGTGCCAGCAGCTCAGGGGGCGCGGGGGAGACCCAGTACTTC. Translating it yields CASSSGGAGETQYF.

CDR3 nucleotides: TGCGCCAGCAGCTTTGGGGCAGGGGTGTACAATGAGCAGTTCTTC. Translated: CASSFGAGVYNEQFF. The rearrangement links TRBV5-1 to TRBJ2-1, with D perhaps matching TRBD1 (6 bases). Trimming stripped 2 bases from V and 4 bases from J, with 13 bases between. Germline CDR1 SGHRS, CDR2 YFSETQ. This CDR3 has 15 amino acids.